This T cell receptor beta chain originates from a study of shared clonotypes between healthy human individuals. Study conclusions and caveats: The donor pool, a small one, limited the genetic and exposure-history diversity represented.

In this sample, this clone turned up once. The target antigen is unknown. Clones were read by immunoSEQ multiplex PCR, and TCRdb kept only the in-frame ones, dropping some. Here the sample spans fewer than 1.8 million clones, approximately 98.5% being singletons. Sequences were obtained from naive CD4+ T cells sorted from blood. The subset here: CD45RA+ positively selected. The sequence was collected from a man aged 25 to 40 in good health.

CDR3 in DNA: TGTGCCAGCAGCTTGGGAAGGGGATGGGAGACCCAGTACTTC. This codes for CASSLGRGWETQYF. The chain employs TRBV5-4 and TRBJ2-5, with a possible D match to TRBD1 (5 bases). There are 14 residues in the CDR3. V was shortened by 0 bases and J by 5 bases, with 11 bases between the two germline ends. Per the germline V gene, CDR1 is SGHNT and CDR2 is YYREEE (reference sequence).